These 29 T cell receptor beta chains share one sample of origin, sequenced in a study of cytomegalovirus exposure and HLA in healthy donors. Repertoires were generated with immunoSEQ multiplex PCR, while TCRdb's copy carries only in-frame clones and drops some. The data hold around 170,000 clones, with 85% to 90% observed a single time. Source material: PBMCs. The receptors were gathered from a man aged 18 to 35 in good health and CMV-seronegative.

The chain combines TRBV29-1 with TRBJ1-1, with D possibly matching TRBD1 (6 bases). This CDR3 spans 16 amino acids. Germline V lookup: CDR1 SQVTM, CDR2 ANQGSEA. Between the trimmed V and J ends, which lost 0 bases and 1 base, there was a span of 15 bases. Written as DNA, the CDR3 is TGCAGCGTTGAAGATACTGCAGGGGCGGGGAACACTGAAGCTTTCTTT. Amino acids: CSVEDTAGAGNTEAFF.

The chain links TRBV5-5 to TRBJ2-7; D may be TRBD1 (5 bases). The V gene's germline CDR1 is SGHKS and CDR2 YYEKEE (reference sequence). V lost 6 bases, J lost 4 bases, and 14 bases lay in between. The CDR3 has 13 amino acids. The DNA for the CDR3 is TGTGCCAGCACCTACAACCCAGGGTACGAGCAGTACGTC. This encodes CASTYNPGYEQYV.

This chain uses TRBV28 with TRBJ2-7; 9 bases match TRBD2. The V segment lost 1 base and the J segment 5 bases; nucleotides outside the gene matches: 12. From germline, CDR1 is MDHEN and CDR2 SYDVKM. This CDR3 contains 17 residues. The CDR3 loop is CASSLLSPQRGEDEQYF. The DNA of the CDR3 is TGTGCCAGCAGTTTATTGAGCCCCCAGCGGGGGGAGGACGAGCAGTACTTC. The whole variable domain, filled in from reference TRBV28 and TRBJ2-7, reads DVKVTQSSRYLVKRTGEKVFLECVQDMDHENMFWYRQDPGLGLRLIYFSYDVKMKEKGDIPEGYSVSREKKERFSLILESASTNQTSMYLCASSLLSPQRGEDEQYFGPGTRLTVT.

The chain combines TRBV7-2 with TRBJ1-2; 7 bases fit TRBD1. This CDR3 has 13 amino acids. Germline values: CDR1 SGHTA, CDR2 FQGNSA. Trimming at V came to 4 bases and at J to 1 base, leaving 0 bases not matched to a gene. The CDR3 DNA sequence: TGTGCCAGCAGCTGGGACAGTAACTATGGCTACACCTTC. Encoded protein: CASSWDSNYGYTF.

The sample holds a few counts of this clone. The V call is TRBV6-6, the J call TRBJ2-7; the D gene is possibly TRBD2 (6 bases). Looked up from germline, CDR1 is MNHNY and CDR2 is SVGAGI (reference sequence). Between the trimmed V and J ends, which lost 6 bases and 2 bases, there was a span of 17 bases. CDR3 size: 15 residues. The CDR3 loop reads CASSEGLSQTYEQYF. CDR3 in DNA: TGTGCCAGCAGCGAGGGACTTTCGCAGACCTACGAGCAGTACTTC.

The chain employs TRBV29-1 and TRBJ2-1; 9 bases are a match to TRBD2. Germline CDR1 and CDR2: SQVTM and ANQGSEA. The CDR3 covers 14 residues. Trimming cost V 3 bases and J 3 bases; bases outside gene matches: 3. The CDR3 spells CSVDPSGVYNEQFF. The CDR3 DNA reads TGCAGCGTTGATCCTAGCGGGGTCTACAATGAGCAGTTCTTC.

This clone has a single count. This chain uses TRBV28 with TRBJ2-1; TRBD1 aligns across 8 bases. The CDR3 loop spans 16 amino acids. The germline V gene has CDR1 MDHEN and CDR2 SYDVKM. The junction had 10 bases not matched to a gene; V was cut back by 5 bases and J by 4 bases. The CDR3 loop is CASSAQQGVEYNEQFF. As DNA, the CDR3 is TGTGCCAGCAGTGCTCAACAGGGGGTGGAGTACAATGAGCAGTTCTTC.

The rearrangement links TRBV5-6 to TRBJ1-5; tentatively, D is TRBD1 (5 bases). With 3 bases removed from V and 2 bases from J, the gap between germline ends came to 12 bases. Germline V gives CDR1 SGHDT, CDR2 YYEEEE. The CDR3 is 15 amino acids. In nucleotides, the CDR3 is TGTGCCAGCAGCTCTGGGACTTTGGGCAATCAGCCCCAGCATTTT. It specifies CASSSGTLGNQPQHF.

The chain uses TRBV7-8 and TRBJ1-2, with 7 bases lining up with TRBD1. Germline lookup yields CDR1 SGHVS and CDR2 FQNEAQ. The V gene end was trimmed by 4 bases and the J gene end by 4 bases; junction bases not matched to a gene: 6. The CDR3 is made up of 14 amino acids. The CDR3 DNA reads TGTGCCAGCAGCTCAAAGGACAGGCCCTATGGCTACACCTTC. This codes for CASSSKDRPYGYTF.

The chain joins TRBV25-1 to TRBJ2-2; no firm D call. Germline V gene sequence: CDR1 MGHDK, CDR2 SYGVNS. The CDR3 has 15 residues. The germline V and J ends were trimmed by 2 bases and 0 bases, with 7 bases remaining between them. The CDR3 DNA reads TGTGCCAGCAGTGAACTTCCCCCGAACACCGGGGAGCTGTTTTTT. Translating gives CASSELPPNTGELFF.

This chain joins TRBV28 and TRBJ1-2; D not certain. This CDR3 comprises 11 residues. Deletions cut 5 bases from V and 7 bases from J, with 8 bases between. Per the germline V gene, CDR1 is MDHEN and CDR2 is SYDVKM. CDR3 amino acids: CASSPEAGYTF. The CDR3 nucleotides are TGTGCCAGCAGTCCAGAGGCTGGCTACACCTTC.

The J gene is TRBJ1-1, the V gene TRBV19; D possibly corresponds to TRBD1 (6 bases). The CDR3 runs 15 residues. The germline gives CDR1 LNHDA, CDR2 SQIVND (reference sequence). Trimming pared 7 bases from V and 1 base from J, leaving 16 bases between. Here the CDR3 reads CASTMWGHQNTEAFF. In DNA form, the CDR3 reads TGTGCCAGTACTATGTGGGGGCACCAGAACACTGAAGCTTTCTTT. Full variable domain (missing parts from reference TRBV19 and TRBJ1-1): DGGITQSPKYLFRKEGQNVTLSCEQNLNHDAMYWYRQDPGQGLRLIYYSQIVNDFQKGDIAEGYSVSREKKESFPLTVTSAQKNPTAFYLCASTMWGHQNTEAFFGQGTRLTVV.

This sequence joins TRBV6-1 and TRBJ2-2, with TRBD2 matching 14 bases. This CDR3 comprises 19 residues. V lost 4 bases, J lost 7 bases, and 14 bases stayed unmatched. Germline V gene lookup returns CDR1 MNHNS and CDR2 SASEGT. The CDR3 nucleotides are TGTGCCAGCAGTGCGGCGACTAGCGGGGGGGCCCAAGGTGGCGGGGAGCTGTTTTTT. It is translated as CASSAATSGGAQGGGELFF.

The chain carries TRBV10-2 and TRBJ2-7; 8 bases map to TRBD1. V gave up 11 bases and J gave up 1 base; unmatched junction bases: 7. The CDR3 runs 13 residues. Looked up from germline, CDR1 is WSHSY and CDR2 is SAAADI. CDR3 bases: TGCGCCTCACAGGGGGAAGTGTCCTACGAGCAGTACTTC. This sequence encodes CASQGEVSYEQYF.

The chain joins TRBV19 to TRBJ1-1, with 11 bases matching TRBD1. The length of the CDR3 is 15 residues. The V gene end was trimmed by 7 bases and the J gene end by 0 bases; junction bases not matched to a gene: 4. CDR1 is LNHDA, CDR2 SQIVND, per germline (reference sequence). CDR3 bases: TGTGCCAGTATTGGGGACAGGGGGATGAACACTGAAGCTTTCTTT. Translation gives CASIGDRGMNTEAFF.

The chain links TRBV15 to TRBJ2-5; unclear D gene. Germline V gene data show CDR1 as LNHNV and CDR2 as YYDKDF (reference sequence). Between the trimmed V and J ends, which lost 0 bases and 1 base, there was a span of 9 bases. The CDR3 runs 15 residues. The CDR3 region is CATSRDPEIQETQYF. The CDR3 DNA is TGTGCCACCAGCAGAGATCCCGAGATCCAAGAGACCCAGTACTTC. The whole variable domain, remainder taken from reference TRBV15 and TRBJ2-5, is DAMVIQNPRYQVTQFGKPVTLSCSQTLNHNVMYWYQQKSSQAPKLLFHYYDKDFNNEADTPDNFQSRRPNTSFCFLDIRSPGLGDTAMYLCATSRDPEIQETQYFGPGTRLLVL.

V is TRBV18 and J is TRBJ2-3; 10 bases align to TRBD1. The germline V gene has CDR1 KGHSH and CDR2 LQKENI. The CDR3 length is 18 residues. J lost 3 bases, V lost 3 bases, and 12 bases had no gene match. As DNA, the CDR3 is TGTGCCAGCTCACCCGTATCGACAGGGGGCATGATAACAGATACGCAGTATTTT. This codes for CASSPVSTGGMITDTQYF. The whole variable domain, remainder taken from reference TRBV18 and TRBJ2-3, is NAGVMQNPRHLVRRRGQEARLRCSPMKGHSHVYWYRQLPEEGLKFMVYLQKENIIDESGMPKERFSAEFPKEGPSILRIQQVVRGDSAAYFCASSPVSTGGMITDTQYFGPGTRLTVL.

V usage is TRBV5-1 and J usage is TRBJ1-2, with D possibly being TRBD1 (6 bases). This CDR3 has 13 residues. The ends were cut back, 7 bases at V and 2 bases at J, with 12 bases in the middle. Germline CDR1 SGHRS, CDR2 YFSETQ. The chain's CDR3 is CASSNGGNYGYTF. The DNA of the CDR3 is TGCGCCAGCTCCAATGGGGGCAACTATGGCTACACCTTC. Together with reference TRBV5-1 and TRBJ1-2, the CDR3 gives the full variable domain: KAGVTQTPRYLIKTRGQQVTLSCSPISGHRSVSWYQQTPGQGLQFLFEYFSETQRNKGNFPGRFSGRQFSNSRSEMNVSTLELGDSALYLCASSNGGNYGYTFGSGTRLTVV.

This clone was picked up one time. Here the CDR3 DNA reads TGTGCCAGCAGCTCTCAGACCTACGGGACAGCCACAGATACGCAGTATTTT. Its translation: CASSSQTYGTATDTQYF. The chain uses TRBV11-2 and TRBJ2-3, with 7 bases identical to TRBD1. The length of the CDR3 is 17 residues. The V gene's germline CDR1 is SGHAT and CDR2 FQNNGV. The V gene end was trimmed by 4 bases and the J gene end by 2 bases; junction bases not matched to a gene: 12.

This CDR3 reads CASSFIRGEFPEAFF. The DNA for the CDR3 is TGTGCCAGCAGTTTCATCAGGGGGGAGTTTCCTGAAGCTTTCTTT. J is TRBJ1-1 and V is TRBV28; 7 nucleotides line up with TRBD1. The CDR3 totals 15 residues. Losses at the gene ends were 3 bases for V and 6 bases for J; bases not matched to a gene: 10. Germline V gene sequence: CDR1 MDHEN, CDR2 SYDVKM.

This clone was observed a handful of times. The chain combines TRBV29-1 with TRBJ1-3, with D perhaps TRBD1 (6 bases). The germline V and J ends were trimmed by 4 bases and 0 bases, with 10 bases remaining between them. CDR3 length equals 14 residues. Germline V CDR1 and CDR2: SQVTM, ANQGSEA. The chain's CDR3 is CSVAMDSSGNTIYF. The CDR3 DNA is TGCAGCGTTGCCATGGACAGCTCTGGAAACACCATATATTTT.

The chain combines TRBV28 with TRBJ1-2, with D possibly being TRBD1 (5 bases). V lost 1 base and J lost 8, with 17 bases in between. This CDR3 comprises 15 residues. Germline V lookup: CDR1 MDHEN, CDR2 SYDVKM. In DNA form, the CDR3 reads TGTGCCAGCAGTTTATCAGGACCCCCTCGGGGGGGCTACACCTTC. Translation gives CASSLSGPPRGGYTF.

A single count supports this clone. The genes are TRBV7-9 and TRBJ2-1; 8 bases fit TRBD1. Unmatched junction bases numbered 4, after V lost 5 bases and J lost 4 bases. The CDR3 spans 14 residues. Per the germline V gene, CDR1 is SEHNR and CDR2 is FQNEAQ (reference sequence). The CDR3 reads CASSADREYNEQFF. CDR3 coding DNA: TGTGCCAGCAGCGCGGACAGGGAATACAATGAGCAGTTCTTC. The entire variable domain, with the rest obtained from reference TRBV7-9 and TRBJ2-1, is as follows: DTGVSQNPRHKITKRGQNVTFRCDPISEHNRLYWYRQTLGQGPEFLTYFQNEAQLEKSRLLSDRFSAERPKGSFSTLEIQRTEQGDSAMYLCASSADREYNEQFFGPGTRLTVL.

The chain carries TRBV6-4 and TRBJ2-7; 7 bases line up with TRBD1. V was clipped by 6 bases and J by 0 bases; unmatched bases: 17. This CDR3 is built from 18 residues. Germline loops: CDR1 MRHNA, CDR2 SNTAGT. CDR3 sequence: CASRGTGTACLGSYEQYF. CDR3 nucleotide sequence: TGTGCCAGCAGGGGGACCGGGACAGCTTGTCTCGGCTCCTACGAGCAGTACTTC.

V is TRBV4-2 and J is TRBJ1-2; 7 nucleotides match TRBD1. After removal of 10 bases from V and 4 bases from J, the junction contained 6 bases not matched to a gene. Germline CDR1 is LGHNA and CDR2 is YNFKEQ. This CDR3 region has 12 residues. The CDR3 DNA follows: TGTGCCACCCCCAGGGGGATCTATGGCTACACCTTC. Amino acids: CATPRGIYGYTF.

The V call is TRBV10-3, the J call TRBJ2-7; maybe TRBD1 (6 bases). Germline V gene sequence: CDR1 ENHRY, CDR2 SYGVKD. The CDR3 is 13 amino acids. The V and J ends lost 3 bases and 5 bases respectively, with 11 bases between them. CDR3 in amino acids: CAISDPDRHEQYF. In DNA form, the CDR3 reads TGTGCCATCAGTGACCCGGACAGACACGAGCAGTACTTC.

J is TRBJ2-3 and V is TRBV27, with D possibly TRBD2 on 6 matching bases. V lost 2 bases and J lost 3, with 15 bases in between. In germline, CDR1 is MNHEY, CDR2 SMNVEV (reference sequence). This CDR3 has 16 amino acids. CDR3 sequence reads: CASSLAPGSVTDTQYF. The DNA for the CDR3 is TGTGCCAGCAGTTTAGCCCCCGGGAGTGTGACAGATACGCAGTATTTT.

The chain joins TRBV27 to TRBJ1-6, with TRBD1 identical over 10 bases. The V and J ends lost 2 bases and 4 bases, in that order; junction bases with no gene match: 5. Germline V gene lookup returns CDR1 MNHEY and CDR2 SMNVEV (reference sequence). The CDR3 covers 17 residues. CDR3 DNA: TGTGCCAGCAGTTTACCTCCGGGACAGGGGTATAATTCACCCCTCCACTTT. Translated, it gives CASSLPPGQGYNSPLHF.

On this clone itself: One junction end does not reproduce the germline sequence, and a read error may be involved. This rearrangement joins TRBV19 to TRBJ1-5; 9 bases line up with TRBD1. CDR3 size: 15 residues. CDR1 is LNHDA and CDR2 is SQIVND in the germline V gene (reference sequence). The DNA of the CDR3 is TGTGCCAGCAGTACAGGGACAGGGTCCCGGCAGCCCCAGCATTTT. Its protein product is CASSTGTGSRQPQHF.